This TCR beta chain came from a study of T-cell memory formation after mild COVID-19. Study-level results: From day 15 to 85, contracting clones were balanced between CD4 and CD8, whereas later expanders leaned toward CD4+.

Each CDR3 protein is one row after TCRdb ran MiXCR on the 5' RACE reads. Of 380,000 or so distinct CDR3 sequences in the sample, around 14% were seen once. This clonotype was picked up a small number of times. Its antigen is not known. The CDR3 has 15 amino acids. The V end was cut by 4 bases, the J end by 9 bases, with 19 bases between. Looked up from germline, CDR1 is SGHTA and CDR2 is FQGNSA. The sequenced sample consisted of PBMCs or a T cell subset sorted from them (not recorded which). The J gene is TRBJ2-1, the V gene TRBV7-2; D might be TRBD1 (7 bases). This receptor was obtained from a man in his late teens or twenties who had mild COVID-19 (a few samples of this study predate the infection). Cell type and time point are not known. This CDR3 is CASSSAGQTTSEQFF. CDR3 nucleotides: TGTGCCAGCAGCTCCGCGGGACAGACTACAAGTGAGCAGTTCTTC.